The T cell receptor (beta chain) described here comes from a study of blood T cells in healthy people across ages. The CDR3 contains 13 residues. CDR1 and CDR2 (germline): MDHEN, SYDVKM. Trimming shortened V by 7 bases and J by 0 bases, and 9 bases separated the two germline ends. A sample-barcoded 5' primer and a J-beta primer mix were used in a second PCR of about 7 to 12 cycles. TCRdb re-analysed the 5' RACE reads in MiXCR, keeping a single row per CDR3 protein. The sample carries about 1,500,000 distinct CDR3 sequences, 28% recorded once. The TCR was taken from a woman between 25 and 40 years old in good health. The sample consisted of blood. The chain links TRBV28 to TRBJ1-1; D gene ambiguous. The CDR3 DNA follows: TGTGCCAGCACCGGCGACGTGAACACTGAAGCTTTCTTT. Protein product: CASTGDVNTEAFF.